One and the same sample provided the 3 T cell receptor beta chains below, sequenced in a study of T cells in localized non-small cell lung cancer. Only in-frame clones appear in the TCRdb table, and some are missing; sequencing was by immunoSEQ multiplex PCR. The sample has 30,000 to 45,000 clones, 70% to 90% seen once; the top ten hold 6.5% to 9%. Material: peripheral blood, obtained before any cancer treatment. The receptor set was obtained from a woman aged 35-75 years with stage I lung adenocarcinoma.

The chain joins TRBV6-1 to TRBJ2-5; the match to TRBD2 covers 10 bases. Trimming at V came to 9 bases and at J to 4 bases, leaving 11 bases not matched to a gene. Germline V gene data show CDR1 as MNHNS and CDR2 as SASEGT. This CDR3 has 15 amino acids. The CDR3: CASTRDSGGVETQYF. For the CDR3, the DNA is TGTGCCAGTACTAGGGACAGCGGGGGGGTAGAGACCCAGTACTTC.

The CDR3 reads CASSQGSSNGYTF. CDR3 sequence (DNA): TGTGCCAGCAGCCAAGGTTCGAGTAATGGCTACACCTTC. The V gene is TRBV4-2, the J gene TRBJ1-2; D is undetermined. The germline V and J ends were trimmed by 1 base and 6 bases, with 9 bases remaining between them. Per germline, CDR1 LGHNA and CDR2 YNFKEQ. The CDR3 is made up of 13 amino acids.

The gene calls are TRBV19 and TRBJ2-6; possibly TRBD1 or TRBD2 for D (5 bases each). The germline V gene has CDR1 LNHDA and CDR2 SQIVND (reference sequence). The CDR3 spans 12 residues. The DNA for the CDR3 is TGTGCACCGGGGCTTGGGGCCAACGTCCTGACTTTC. It yields the protein CAPGLGANVLTF.